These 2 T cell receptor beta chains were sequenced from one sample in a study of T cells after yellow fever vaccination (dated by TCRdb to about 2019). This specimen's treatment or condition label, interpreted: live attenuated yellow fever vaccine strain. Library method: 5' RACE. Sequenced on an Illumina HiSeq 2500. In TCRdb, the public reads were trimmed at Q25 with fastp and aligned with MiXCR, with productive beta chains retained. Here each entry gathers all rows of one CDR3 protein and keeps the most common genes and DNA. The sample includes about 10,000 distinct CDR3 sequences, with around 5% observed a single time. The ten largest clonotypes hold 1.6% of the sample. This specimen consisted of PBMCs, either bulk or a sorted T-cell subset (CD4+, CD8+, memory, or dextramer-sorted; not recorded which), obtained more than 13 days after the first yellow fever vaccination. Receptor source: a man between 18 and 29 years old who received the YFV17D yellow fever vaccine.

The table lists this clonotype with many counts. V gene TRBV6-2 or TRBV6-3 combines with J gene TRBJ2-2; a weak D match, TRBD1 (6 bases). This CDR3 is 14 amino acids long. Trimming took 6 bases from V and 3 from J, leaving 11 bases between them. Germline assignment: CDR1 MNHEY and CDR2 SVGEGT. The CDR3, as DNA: TGTGCCAGCAGCCTAGGACAGTACACCGGGGAGCTGTTTTTT. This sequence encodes CASSLGQYTGELFF.

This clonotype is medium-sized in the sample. The CDR3 loop is CAWNQEETQYF. DNA for the CDR3: TGTGCCTGGAATCAGGAAGAGACCCAGTACTTC. V gene TRBV30 combines with J gene TRBJ2-5; no reliable D call. CDR3 length: 11 amino acids. V lost 4 bases to trimming and J lost 3 bases, with 6 bases between them. Germline V CDR1 and CDR2: GTSNPN, SVGIG (reference sequence). The full variable domain, rest sourced from reference TRBV30 and TRBJ2-5, is SQTIHQWPATLVQPVGSPLSLECTVEGTSNPNLYWYRQAAGRGLQLLFYSVGIGQISSEVPQNLSASRPQDRQFILSSKKLLLSDSGFYLCAWNQEETQYFGPGTRLLVL.